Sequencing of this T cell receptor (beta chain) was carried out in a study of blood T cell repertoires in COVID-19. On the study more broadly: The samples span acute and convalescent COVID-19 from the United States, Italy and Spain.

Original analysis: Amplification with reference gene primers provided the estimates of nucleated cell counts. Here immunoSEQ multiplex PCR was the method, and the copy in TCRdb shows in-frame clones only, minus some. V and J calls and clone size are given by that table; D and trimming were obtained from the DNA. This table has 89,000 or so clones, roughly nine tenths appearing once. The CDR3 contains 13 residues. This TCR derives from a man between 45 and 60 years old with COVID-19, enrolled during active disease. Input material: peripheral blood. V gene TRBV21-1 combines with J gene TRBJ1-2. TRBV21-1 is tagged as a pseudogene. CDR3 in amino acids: CASSKVSNYGYTF. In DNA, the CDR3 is TGTGCCAGCAGCAAAGTAAGCAACTATGGCTACACCTTC.